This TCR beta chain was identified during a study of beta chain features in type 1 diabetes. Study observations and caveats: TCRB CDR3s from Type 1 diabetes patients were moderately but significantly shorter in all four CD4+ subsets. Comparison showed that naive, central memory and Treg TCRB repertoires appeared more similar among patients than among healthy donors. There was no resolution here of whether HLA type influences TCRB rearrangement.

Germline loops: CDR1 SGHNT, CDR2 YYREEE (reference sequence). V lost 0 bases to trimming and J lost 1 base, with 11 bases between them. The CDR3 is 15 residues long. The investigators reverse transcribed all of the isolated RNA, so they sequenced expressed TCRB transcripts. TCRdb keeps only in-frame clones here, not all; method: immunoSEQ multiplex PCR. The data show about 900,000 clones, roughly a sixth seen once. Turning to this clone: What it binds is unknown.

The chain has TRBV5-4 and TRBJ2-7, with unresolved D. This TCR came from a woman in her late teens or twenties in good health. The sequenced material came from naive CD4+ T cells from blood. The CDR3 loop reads CASSLGPDGSYEQYF. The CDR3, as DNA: TGTGCCAGCAGCTTGGGGCCGGACGGGTCCTACGAGCAGTACTTC. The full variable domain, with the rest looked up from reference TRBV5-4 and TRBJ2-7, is ETGVTQSPTHLIKTRGQQVTLRCSSQSGHNTVSWYQQALGQGPQFIFQYYREEENGRGNFPPRFSGLQFPNYSSELNVNALELDDSALYLCASSLGPDGSYEQYFGPGTRLTVT.